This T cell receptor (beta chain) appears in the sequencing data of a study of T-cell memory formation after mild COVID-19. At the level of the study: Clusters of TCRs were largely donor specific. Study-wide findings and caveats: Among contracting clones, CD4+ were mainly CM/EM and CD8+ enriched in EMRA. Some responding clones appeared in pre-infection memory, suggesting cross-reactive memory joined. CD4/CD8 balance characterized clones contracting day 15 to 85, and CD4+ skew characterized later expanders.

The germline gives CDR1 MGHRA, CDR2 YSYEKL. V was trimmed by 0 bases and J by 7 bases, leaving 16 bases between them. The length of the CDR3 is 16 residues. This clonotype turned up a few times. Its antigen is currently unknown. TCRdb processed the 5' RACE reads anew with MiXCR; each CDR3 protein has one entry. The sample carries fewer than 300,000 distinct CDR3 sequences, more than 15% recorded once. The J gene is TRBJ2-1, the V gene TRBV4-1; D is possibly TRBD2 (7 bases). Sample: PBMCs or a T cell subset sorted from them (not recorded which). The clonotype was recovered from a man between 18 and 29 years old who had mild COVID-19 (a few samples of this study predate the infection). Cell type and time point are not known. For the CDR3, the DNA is TGCGCCAGCAGCCAAGACCGAGGGGGGGTTACAAATGAGCAGTTCTTC. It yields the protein CASSQDRGGVTNEQFF.